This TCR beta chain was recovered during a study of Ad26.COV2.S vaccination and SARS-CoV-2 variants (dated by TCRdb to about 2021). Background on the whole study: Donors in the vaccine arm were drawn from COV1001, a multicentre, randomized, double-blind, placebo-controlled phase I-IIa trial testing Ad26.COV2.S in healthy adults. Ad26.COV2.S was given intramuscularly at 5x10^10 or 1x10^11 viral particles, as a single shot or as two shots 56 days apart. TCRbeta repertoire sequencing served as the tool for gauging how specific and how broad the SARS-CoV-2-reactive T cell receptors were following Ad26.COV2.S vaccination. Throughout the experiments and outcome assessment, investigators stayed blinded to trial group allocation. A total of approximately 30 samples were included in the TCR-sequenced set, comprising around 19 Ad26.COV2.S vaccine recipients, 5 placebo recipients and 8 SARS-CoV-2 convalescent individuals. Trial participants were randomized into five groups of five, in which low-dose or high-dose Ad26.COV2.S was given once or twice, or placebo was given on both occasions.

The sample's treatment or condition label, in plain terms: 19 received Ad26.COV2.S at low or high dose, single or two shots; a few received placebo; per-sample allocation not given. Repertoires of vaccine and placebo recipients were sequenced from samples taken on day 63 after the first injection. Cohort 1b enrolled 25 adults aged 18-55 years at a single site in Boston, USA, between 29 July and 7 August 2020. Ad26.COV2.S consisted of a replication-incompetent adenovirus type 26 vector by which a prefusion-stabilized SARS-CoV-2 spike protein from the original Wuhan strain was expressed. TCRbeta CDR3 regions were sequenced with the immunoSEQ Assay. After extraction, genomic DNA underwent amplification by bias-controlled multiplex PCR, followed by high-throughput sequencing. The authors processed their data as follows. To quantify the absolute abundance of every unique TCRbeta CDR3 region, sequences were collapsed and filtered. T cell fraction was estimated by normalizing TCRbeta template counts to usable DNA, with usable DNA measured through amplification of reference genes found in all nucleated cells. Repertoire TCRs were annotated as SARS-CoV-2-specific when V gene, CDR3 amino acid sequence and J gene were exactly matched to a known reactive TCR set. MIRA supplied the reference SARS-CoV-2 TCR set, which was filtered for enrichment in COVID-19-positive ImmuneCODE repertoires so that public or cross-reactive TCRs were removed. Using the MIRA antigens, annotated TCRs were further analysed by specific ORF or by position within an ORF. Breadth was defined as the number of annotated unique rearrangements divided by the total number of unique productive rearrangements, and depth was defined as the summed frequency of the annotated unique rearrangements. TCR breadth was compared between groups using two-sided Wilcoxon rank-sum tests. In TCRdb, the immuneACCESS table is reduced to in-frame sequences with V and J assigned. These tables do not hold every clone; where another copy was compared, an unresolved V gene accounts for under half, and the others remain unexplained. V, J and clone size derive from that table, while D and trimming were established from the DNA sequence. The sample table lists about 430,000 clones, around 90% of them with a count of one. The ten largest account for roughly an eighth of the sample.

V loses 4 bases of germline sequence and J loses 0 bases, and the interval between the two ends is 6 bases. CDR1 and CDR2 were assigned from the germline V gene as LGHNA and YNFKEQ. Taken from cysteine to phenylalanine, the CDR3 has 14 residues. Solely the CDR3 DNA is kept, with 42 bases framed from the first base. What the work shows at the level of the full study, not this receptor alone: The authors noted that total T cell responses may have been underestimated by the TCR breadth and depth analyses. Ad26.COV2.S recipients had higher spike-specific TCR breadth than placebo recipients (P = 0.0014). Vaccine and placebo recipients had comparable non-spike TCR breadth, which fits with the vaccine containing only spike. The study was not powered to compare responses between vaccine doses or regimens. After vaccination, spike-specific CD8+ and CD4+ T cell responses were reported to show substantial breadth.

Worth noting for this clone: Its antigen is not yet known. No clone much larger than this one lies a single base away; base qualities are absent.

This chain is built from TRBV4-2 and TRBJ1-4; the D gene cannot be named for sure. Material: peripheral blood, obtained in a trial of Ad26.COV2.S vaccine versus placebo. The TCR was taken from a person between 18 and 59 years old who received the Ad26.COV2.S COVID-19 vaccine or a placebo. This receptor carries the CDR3 CASSPTATNEKLFF. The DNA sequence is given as TGTGCCAGCAGCCCCACTGCAACTAATGAAAAACTGTTTTTT.